This T cell receptor beta chain stems from a study of cytomegalovirus exposure and HLA in healthy donors (dated by TCRdb to 2016 to 2017). Study-level background: An earlier analysis of 587 of the donors reported approximately 270 Gb of sequence data and 117 million unique TCR beta sequences from 150 million to 200 million T cells. An early release that covered 500 to 800 HLA-typed donors contained approximately 300 gigabases of sequencing data and tens of millions of unique TCR sequences. The genetic ancestry cluster associated with self-reported Caucasian donors included roughly 84% of the 350 to 500 genotyped donors. The study aimed to test whether cataloging public T cell receptors could reveal signatures of past pathogen exposure. The study profiled the T cell repertoires of 666 subjects by immunosequencing and related them to cytomegalovirus serostatus. A separate validation cohort of 90 to 150 different subjects was used in addition to the roughly 670-subject first cohort. The study combined high-throughput TCR immunosequencing, statistical association of individual TCRs with disease status, and machine learning to predict cytomegalovirus infection status. In a later analysis, previously published TCR beta repertoires from fewer than 750 donors were re-analyzed and high-resolution HLA genotyping was added so that TCR occurrence patterns could be studied. The later analysis used no new phenotypic data to find candidate immune exposures, relying instead on TCR beta sequences and their occurrence across donors. An earlier analysis of approximately 640 of the donors applied high-throughput TCR beta sequencing to assess whether each TCR beta V gene segment acted as functional or pseudogenic. Donor age, sex, ethnicity and CMV serostatus were compiled together with the repertoire data. Genome-wide SNP genotypes for about three fifths of the roughly 670 donors were used in a later genetic analysis, which treated that subset as a discovery cohort. All discovery cohort repertoires had been generated using a single sequencing platform. HLA typing included class I and class II loci at four-digit resolution. The number of typed donors differed by locus: roughly 620-640 for A, B, C, DRB1 and DQB1; approximately 520 for DQA1; fewer than 610 for DPA1; and around 470 for DPB1. About five DR-DQ haplotypes were handled as single units for association and clustering because linkage in the cohort was strong. Among approximately 370 genotyped donors of the cohort, an average of around 250,000 unique TCR beta nucleotide sequences was sequenced per donor, of which about 18% were non-productive. The full study reports these points: Some IMGT-functional V segments, including TRBV6-2 and TRBV6-3, could not be distinguished by the 87-base-pair reads and were therefore excluded. An earlier analysis of around 500 of the donors showed that most TCR beta V segments appeared in productive rearrangements either about 87% or about 30% of the time, which broadly matched IMGT annotations. At a false discovery rate of 0.05, a later analysis linked about 16,000 TCR beta sequences to specific HLA alleles. V-gene and J-gene trimming of TCR beta chains was associated with a missense DCLRE1C variant in a later genetic analysis, and the association was replicated in an independent cohort. This cohort had only TCR beta chains sequenced, and the lack of alpha or paired-chain data limited which features could be detected. Because counts were too low, seventeen rarely observed V segments, including chromosome 9 orphons, were left out of the earlier analysis of some 640 of the donors. A further reported finding was that TCR beta sequences accurately predicted the HLA-A and HLA-B alleles for most subjects in the first cohort. In both the original and validation cohorts, the classifier was reported to diagnose cytomegalovirus status with high specificity and sensitivity. The study gave a list of about 170 TCR beta chains associated with cytomegalovirus. The authors suggested that the approach could potentially be extended to other disease states and immunological phenotypes. When HLA alleles, especially DR and DQ, strongly co-occurred, attributing TCR associations to individual alleles was difficult. HLA typing was unavailable for some donors at each locus, so association tests used only the typed subset. Sequencing depth was assumed to be roughly uniform across donors in the presence/absence analyses, though that assumption may not hold. Correlated functional status among segregating V segments might be attributable to linkage disequilibrium, but an unknown experimental factor could not be ruled out. In a later analysis, most CMV-associated TCR beta chains were found to appear HLA-restricted, with HLA associations seemingly driven largely by CMV exposure. Immune exposure information for the cohort was limited to CMV serostatus. In vitro tests confirmed that a few of the cytomegalovirus-associated TCR beta chains recognize cytomegalovirus antigens. Compared with equally common non-associated chains, HLA-associated TCR beta chains in a later analysis were more clonally expanded and had lower generation probabilities. In a later analysis, the rate of TCR association differed among HLA loci, with DRB1 alleles having the most associated TCRs and HLA-C alleles having the fewest. Compared with the approximately 670-donor mean, donors in an Asian-associated ancestry cluster had fewer N-insertions in productive TCRs, according to a later genetic analysis. Several of the top co-occurrence clusters appeared to be linked to parvovirus B19, influenza, CMV and Epstein-Barr virus, according to a later analysis. While some public TCRs were present in many individuals, most TCR sequences turned up only very rarely across donors. A cluster of highly shared sequence variants was judged likely to be a technical artifact of the sequencing pipeline.

Libraries were made using the immunoSEQ multiplex PCR assay. A mixture of 60 forward primers for TCR Vbeta segments and 13 reverse primers for TCR Jbeta segments was used in the multiplex PCR. The CDR3 region of rearranged TCR beta genes was amplified from genomic DNA with a multiplex PCR assay. The amplified TCR beta libraries were sequenced on the Illumina HiSeq System as 87-base-pair reads. The source study handled its data this way. A later analysis tallied tens of millions of unique TCR beta chains across the roughly 610 repertoires, and approximately 9.9 million of those chains were shared by two or more donors. A nearest-neighbor algorithm error-corrected the raw reads and collapsed the reads into unique sequences, merging closely related sequences to remove PCR and sequencing errors. CDR3 sequences were aligned to IMGT reference sequences to assign V, D and J gene segments. For a sequence to be retained, a match of at least six nucleotides was required to both a V gene segment and a J gene segment. A rearrangement was called productive if the CDR3 had no stop codons and remained in frame with V and J, and every other rearrangement was called non-productive. CDR3 was defined by IMGT convention, running from the second conserved V-encoded cysteine to the conserved J-encoded phenylalanine. The earlier analysis of fewer than 750 of the donors excluded sequences that lacked an unambiguous match to a single V gene segment. In an earlier analysis of approximately 610 of the donors, V segments were called functional above 56.7% productive rearrangements and were called segregating when the between-donor standard deviation exceeded 5%. A statistical classification framework was built for diagnosing cytomegalovirus status from the catalog of TCR beta chain sequences. V and J gene assignment, in a later analysis, came from comparing TCR nucleotide sequences with IMGT/GENE-DB human TR gene sequences. The TCRdist pipeline was used in a later analysis to assign CDR3 sequences and most-parsimonious VDJ recombination scenarios. In a later analysis, each TCR beta chain was defined by its CDR3 amino acid sequence together with its V-gene family, and reads lacking a unique V-gene family were excluded. In a later analysis, nearly 600 highly shared, low-generation-probability nucleotide sequences were removed to address suspected cross-contamination and a sequencing artifact. In a later analysis, a clonal expansion index for each public chain was calculated from normalized within-repertoire ranks of inferred template counts. In a later analysis, generation probabilities were computed with a VDJ recombination model fitted to out-of-frame rearrangements, and the resulting probabilities were checked against IGoR. In a later analysis, TCR-TCR, TCR-HLA and TCR-CMV co-occurrence was scored with hypergeometric tests, and a repertoire-size bias correction was applied to TCR pairs. To estimate false discovery rates, a later analysis permuted the HLA or CMV assignments 20 times. In a later analysis, co-occurring TCRs were grouped with DBSCAN, and TCRdist sequence similarity was added when clustering was performed within HLA-allele-positive subsets. Repertoires with fewer than 30,000 or more than 120,000 public chains were left out of co-occurrence clustering, as were five repertoires with anomalous nucleotide sharing. Here the immuneACCESS table is served through TCRdb, limited to in-frame sequences with V and J called. Missing clones are a known gap in these copies; in checked studies unresolved V genes cover under half, and the rest lacks a known reason. V, J and clone size are those of that table, while D and trimming were read from the DNA. This sample has 100,000 to 150,000 clones in its table, and more than 75% of those were observed once. The ten largest clonotypes hold 0.95% to 1.4% of the sample.

To note about this clone: No cognate antigen has been identified for it. No base quality values were provided; no much bigger clone lies one nucleotide off.

The cohort comprised under 700 healthy bone marrow donors. Cohort members were all nominally healthy when sampled, although unrecorded immune exposures were likely present. The donor tested CMV seronegative, placing the donor among the 350 or so seronegative members of the cohort. Each donor provided a peripheral blood sample, and peripheral blood mononuclear cells were used for TCR beta sequencing. Genomic DNA extraction from the blood cell samples was performed with the Qiagen DNeasy Blood Extraction Kit. The CDR3 measures 15 amino acids from cysteine to phenylalanine. CDR3 DNA is the only sequence kept; it has 45 bases, read in frame from the first base. V was cut back by 0 bases and J by 6 bases, leaving a gap of 13 bases between them. CDR1 and CDR2 are drawn from the germline V gene (reference sequence): SGHNT, YYREEE.

The sequence derives from a male donor in good health and CMV-seronegative. The chain is made from TRBV5-4 and TRBJ2-4, with a weak D call of TRBD2 (7 bases match). Material for sequencing was PBMCs. The CDR3 corresponds to CASSLAGGAVNIQYF. In nucleotide form, the sequence is TGTGCCAGCAGCTTGGCGGGGGGCGCTGTAAACATTCAGTACTTC.